The sequence of this T cell receptor (beta chain) was determined in a study of regulatory T cells in long-lasting Graves disease. This clonotype was seen ten or more times. Its antigen is as yet unknown. The V end was cut by 5 bases, the J end by 4 bases, with 13 bases between. This CDR3 is 14 amino acids long. In germline, CDR1 is SGHAT, CDR2 FQNNGV. Study observations and caveats: Patients whose Graves' disease persisted exhibited lower TCR diversity than those newly diagnosed. Results may be inaccurate due to the small sample size. Persistent disease was characterized by preferential usage of TRBV28, TRBJ1-2 and TRBJ2-5.

Arm-PCR with iRepertoire HTBI primers amplified the CDR3 regions for these TCR beta libraries. One entry per CDR3 protein results from TCRdb running MiXCR on the multiplex PCR reads. The table has 600,000 to 650,000 distinct CDR3 sequences, roughly 16% seen once; the top ten hold 18%. Time point here: newly diagnosed GD, antithyroid drugs for less than 3 months. Generation of the TCR library employed RNA extracted from PBMCs. These data are also associated with another study on T cells in Graves' hyperthyroidism and ophthalmopathy.

The material was peripheral blood mononuclear cells (PBMCs), obtained at new diagnosis, from a patient treated with antithyroid drugs. This sequence was found in a woman in her 30s with Graves disease. This rearrangement joins TRBV11-2 to TRBJ2-3; tentatively, D is TRBD2 (5 bases). CDR3 bases: TGTGCCAGCAGCCCGATGAGAGCGGCAGATACGCAGTATTTT. Translating gives CASSPMRAADTQYF. The full variable domain, in which reference TRBV11-2 and TRBJ2-3 provide the parts outside the CDR3, is EAGVAQSPRYKIIEKRQSVAFWCNPISGHATLYWYQQILGQGPKLLIQFQNNGVVDDSQLPKDRFSAERLKGVDSTLKIQPAKLEDSAVYLCASSPMRAADTQYFGPGTRLTVL.